This section outlines one TCR beta chain sequence together with its context. Its antigen is still unknown. CD45RA+ naive and CD45RA-negative memory subsets were separated from CD4+ cells. The data originate from a study of shared clonotypes between healthy human individuals. Study results and limitations: Between a handful of donors, naive CD4 clonotypes were shared at a level of approximately 5%. Investigators collected only blood, and repertoires in tissues likely differ. Generally, estimated richness proved larger in naive subsets than it did in memory subsets.

TCRdb's copy holds only in-frame clones and misses some; the assay was immunoSEQ multiplex PCR. The sample yields 2 million to 2.5 million clones, roughly 93% seen once. This CDR3 contains 17 residues. CDR1 and CDR2 (germline): LNHDA, SQIVND (reference sequence). Trimming removed 5 bases from V and 4 bases from J; junction bases left unmatched: 14. The chain joins TRBV19 to TRBJ1-1; TRBD1 agrees at 9 bases. Sequences were obtained from naive CD4+ T cells from PBMCs. The sample's subset: CD45RA+ positively selected. The clonotype was recovered from a young man in good health. Some clones in this sample may be carry-over from other donors' samples. The DNA of the CDR3 is TGTGCCAGTAGTCCTCAGGGCTCAGACAGGGGGAGCACTGAAGCTTTCTTT. Protein sequence: CASSPQGSDRGSTEAFF.